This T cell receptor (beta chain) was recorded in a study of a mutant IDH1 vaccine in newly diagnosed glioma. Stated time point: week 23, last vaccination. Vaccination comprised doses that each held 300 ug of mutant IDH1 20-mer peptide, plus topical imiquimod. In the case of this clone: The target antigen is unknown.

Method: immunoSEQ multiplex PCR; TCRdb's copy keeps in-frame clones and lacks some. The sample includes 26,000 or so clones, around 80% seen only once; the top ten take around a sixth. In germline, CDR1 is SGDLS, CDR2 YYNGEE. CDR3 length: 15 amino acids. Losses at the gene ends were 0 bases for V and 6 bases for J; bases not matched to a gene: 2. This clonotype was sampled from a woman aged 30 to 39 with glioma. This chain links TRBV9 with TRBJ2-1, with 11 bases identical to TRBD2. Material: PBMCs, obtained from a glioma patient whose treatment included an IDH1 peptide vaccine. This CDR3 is CASSVGLAGLNEQFF. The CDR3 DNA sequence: TGTGCCAGCAGCGTAGGACTAGCGGGGCTCAATGAGCAGTTCTTC.